The rows below give T cell receptor beta chains drawn from one sample of a study of circulating and synovial CD4+ cells in juvenile arthritis. Assay used: immunoSEQ multiplex PCR; TCRdb lists only in-frame clones, some missing. The sample lists about 33,000 clones, about 96% occurring once. Sequencing input: CD4+ T cells from blood. Receptors were obtained from a human donor with juvenile idiopathic arthritis. The CDR3 runs from the conserved cysteine through the conserved F or W. A D gene is named only where the DNA matches it firmly. Size is omitted from some rows. Given values are once, few, many or a class for expanded clones.

V gene	J gene	D gene	clone size	CDR3 DNA	CDR3 protein
TRBV5-4	TRBJ2-7	NA	NA	TGTGCCAGCAGCCGTTCTGTCGACAACGAGCAGTACTTC	CASSRSVDNEQYF
TRBV9	TRBJ1-5	NA	NA	TGTGCCAGCAGCGTAGTGAGTTATAGCAATCAGCCCCAGCATTTT	CASSVVSYSNQPQHF
TRBV28	TRBJ2-7	TRBD2	NA	TGTGCCAGCAGTTCGCCCGGGACTAGCGGGCCCCTCTACGAGCAGTACTTC	CASSSPGTSGPLYEQYF
TRBV7-2	TRBJ2-7	NA	few	TGTGCCAGCAGCTTATACACAGGGCTTACCTACGAGCAGTACTTC	CASSLYTGLTYEQYF
TRBV2	TRBJ1-5	TRBD1	NA	TGTGCCAGCACGAAGGACAGGGACAATCAGCCCCAGCATTTT	CASTKDRDNQPQHF
TRBV7-2	TRBJ1-2	TRBD1	NA	TGTGCCAGCAGCTTAGTAACAGGGGGCGACTATGGCTACACCTTC	CASSLVTGGDYGYTF
TRBV7-2	TRBJ2-5	TRBD2	NA	TGTGCCAGCAGCCTAGGACTAGCGGGAACCCAAGAGACCCAGTACTTC	CASSLGLAGTQETQYF
TRBV9	TRBJ2-2	TRBD1	NA	TGTGCCAGCAGCGTAAGGACAGGGATGAACACCGGGGAGCTGTTTTTT	CASSVRTGMNTGELFF
TRBV18	TRBJ1-1	NA	NA	TGTGCCAGCTCACCGCGAGAGGGCCTGAACACTGAAGCTTTCTTT	CASSPREGLNTEAFF
TRBV9	TRBJ2-3	TRBD2	NA	TGTGCCAGCTCCCCTAGCGGGACCCGAGACGATACGCAGTATTTT	CASSPSGTRDDTQYF
TRBV6-5	TRBJ2-5	TRBD1	NA	TGTGCCAGCAGTTACCTGGGACAGGGTATGGAGACCCAGTACTTC	CASSYLGQGMETQYF
TRBV4-2	TRBJ1-3	TRBD1	NA	TGTGCCAGCAGCCGCAGGGGGGACAGGGACTCTGGAAACACCATATATTTT	CASSRRGDRDSGNTIYF
TRBV7-2	TRBJ1-4	NA	NA	TGTGCCAGCAGCTTAGTGGGGGCTTGGACGACTACTAATGAAAAACTGTTTTTT	CASSLVGAWTTTNEKLFF
TRBV18	TRBJ1-1	NA	NA	TGTGCCAGTCCGCAGGAACAGGGCACTGAAGCTTTCTTT	CASPQEQGTEAFF
TRBV28	TRBJ1-2	NA	NA	TGTGCCAGCAGTTTAGGCCAGAACTATGGCTACACCTTC	CASSLGQNYGYTF
TRBV4-3	TRBJ2-5	NA	NA	TGCGCCAGCAGCCCAACAGGATTCCAAGAGACCCAGTACTTC	CASSPTGFQETQYF
TRBV4-3	TRBJ2-7	NA	NA	TGCGCCAGCAGCCCCTACAGGGCCTCCTCCTACGAGCAGTACTTC	CASSPYRASSYEQYF
TRBV27	TRBJ1-5	TRBD1	NA	TGTGCCAGCAGTCCTACCGGGACAGGGGCGTTTCAGCCCCAGCATTTT	CASSPTGTGAFQPQHF
TRBV27	TRBJ2-2	NA	NA	TGTGCCAGCAGTTTAATTGGAGTGAACACCGGGGAGCTGTTTTTT	CASSLIGVNTGELFF
TRBV5-8	TRBJ2-7	NA	NA	TGTGCCAGCAGCTTATTCGGCATTCGGGGGAACGAGCAGTACTTC	CASSLFGIRGNEQYF
TRBV27	TRBJ2-7	TRBD1	once	TGTGCCAGCAGTCTAAGGAGACAGGGGACCTACGAGCAGTACTTC	CASSLRRQGTYEQYF
TRBV6-1	TRBJ2-1	TRBD2	NA	TGTGCCAGCACCTGGACTAGCGACCACAATGAGCAGTTCTTC	CASTWTSDHNEQFF
TRBV7-9	TRBJ1-4	TRBD1	NA	TGTGCCAGCAGCTCCGGGACAGCGATAACTAATGAAAAACTGTTTTTT	CASSSGTAITNEKLFF
TRBV7-2	TRBJ2-7	NA	NA	TGTGCCAGCAGCAGGGGGACCTACGAGCAGTACTTC	CASSRGTYEQYF
TRBV28	TRBJ1-2	NA	NA	TGTGCCAGCAGTCCGTTACCGGCACAGGGAGGCTACACCTTC	CASSPLPAQGGYTF
TRBV11-2	TRBJ2-1	NA	NA	TGTGCCAGCAGCTTAATGTCCAGTGAGCAGTTCTTC	CASSLMSSEQFF
TRBV28	TRBJ1-2	NA	NA	TGTGCCAGCAGTTTATTCGGCAGGGTGAGCTATGGCTACACCTTC	CASSLFGRVSYGYTF
TRBV7-3	TRBJ2-3	TRBD2	NA	TGTGCCAGCAGCTCTGGTGGCGGGAGTGCAGATACGCAGTATTTT	CASSSGGGSADTQYF
TRBV7-3	TRBJ2-5	NA	NA	TGTGCCAGCAGCCCCAATGGAGACCAAGAGACCCAGTACTTC	CASSPNGDQETQYF
TRBV4-1	TRBJ1-3	NA	NA	TGCGCCAGCAGCCTCGAATACAGGGACTCTGGAAACACCATATATTTT	CASSLEYRDSGNTIYF
TRBV10-3	TRBJ2-1	NA	NA	TGTGCCATCAGTGAAGAAGGGACACACAATGAGCAGTTCTTC	CAISEEGTHNEQFF
TRBV14	TRBJ1-2	TRBD1	NA	TGTGCCAGCAGCGAAACAGGGGGGCGGTATGGCTACACCTTC	CASSETGGRYGYTF
TRBV5-4	TRBJ2-4	NA	NA	TGTGCCAGCAGCTTGGACAGGGCCAAAAACATTCAGTACTTC	CASSLDRAKNIQYF
TRBV5-1	TRBJ2-1	TRBD1	NA	TGCGCCAGCAGCCCAGGACAGGGGGTAAATGAGCAGTTCTTC	CASSPGQGVNEQFF
TRBV28	TRBJ2-5	TRBD2	NA	TGTGCCAGCAGTTTCCGTTCGGGGGGCCAAGAGACCCAGTACTTC	CASSFRSGGQETQYF
TRBV18	TRBJ2-2	TRBD1	NA	TGTGCCAGCTCACCAATAGGGACAGCGAACACCGGGGAGCTGTTTTTT	CASSPIGTANTGELFF
TRBV5-6	TRBJ1-1	NA	NA	TGTGCCAGCAGCCGGACTGGGGTTGGCGCTGAAGCTTTCTTT	CASSRTGVGAEAFF
TRBV23-1	TRBJ2-7	TRBD1	NA	TGCGCCAGCAGTCAAGGGGGACAGGTTTGTGAGCAGTACTTC	CASSQGGQVCEQYF
TRBV30	TRBJ1-5	NA	NA	TGTGCCTGGAGTGTTCCACAGGCTAATCAGCCCCAGCATTTT	CAWSVPQANQPQHF
TRBV7-2	TRBJ2-2	TRBD2	NA	TGTGCCAGCAGCGGCGGGGGGGCCAACACCGGGGAGCTGTTTTTT	CASSGGGANTGELFF
TRBV7-7	TRBJ2-6	TRBD1	NA	TGTGCCAGCAGCTTAGAGGCAGGGGGACAGGCGTCTTTCCGGGCCAACGTCCTGACTTTC	CASSLEAGGQASFRANVLTF
TRBV28	TRBJ1-1	NA	NA	TGTGCCAGCAGACTCCCAGCGCACACTGAAGCTTTCTTT	CASRLPAHTEAFF
TRBV19	TRBJ1-1	NA	NA	TGTGCCAGTAGTAACCTGAGAGGGACTGAAGCTTTCTTT	CASSNLRGTEAFF